Each of the 14 T cell receptor beta chains below was sequenced from the same sample in a study of neurological immune-mediated disorders. TCRdb recomputed calls from the 5' RACE reads with MiXCR, one row per CDR3 protein. This sample has about 21,000 distinct CDR3 sequences; approximately 7.9% occur once, and the top ten carry around 17%. Material: CD8+ T cells from blood. These receptors all stem from a woman aged 25 to 39 with HTLV-1-associated myelopathy (HAM/TSP).

This clonotype was seen many times. The chain combines TRBV12-3 or TRBV12-4 with TRBJ1-1, with D maybe TRBD1 (5 bases). The CDR3 has 16 residues. Trimming took 2 bases from V and 7 from J, leaving 20 bases between them. CDR3: CASSLHSGRSRDEAFF. The CDR3 DNA reads TGTGCCAGCAGTTTACACTCGGGACGTTCTAGGGATGAAGCTTTCTTT.

The sample holds many counts of this clonotype. At one of its ends the junction is not consistent with the germline gene, which may arise from a read error. This chain connects TRBV24-1 to TRBJ1-4; D not certain. Germline V gene sequence: CDR1 KGHDR, CDR2 SFDVKD. This CDR3 has 12 amino acids. CDR3 coding DNA: TGTGCCACCAGTGATCGGGGAGAAACACTGTTTTTT. Translating it yields CATSDRGETLFF.

This clonotype was seen many times. V gene TRBV6-5 combines with J gene TRBJ2-2, with D uncertain. This CDR3 contains 14 residues. Deletions cut 0 bases from V and 5 bases from J, with 7 bases between. Germline V gene data show CDR1 as MNHEY and CDR2 as SVGAGI. CDR3 DNA sequence: TGTGCCAGCAGTTACTCCCAGGCAACCGGGGAGCTGTTTTTT. Its translation: CASSYSQATGELFF.

In this sample, this clonotype turned up many times. The CDR3 loop reads CSAYFTGHLTPYEQYF. CDR3 bases: TGCAGTGCTTATTTTACGGGACACCTTACCCCCTACGAGCAGTACTTC. The chain has TRBV20-1 and TRBJ2-7; the D gene is possibly TRBD1 (6 bases). CDR3 size: 16 residues. Trimming cost V 5 bases and J 2 bases, with 22 bases left between them. Germline V gives CDR1 DFQATT, CDR2 SNEGSKA (reference sequence).

Ten or more counts support this clonotype. The V call is TRBV7-2, the J call TRBJ1-6, with D uncertain. Germline V gene lookup returns CDR1 SGHTA and CDR2 FQGNSA. This CDR3 has 13 residues. The ends were cut back, 3 bases at V and 9 bases at J, with 9 bases in the middle. The CDR3 DNA sequence: TGTGCCAGCAGCTTCCTATCATCTTCACCCCTCCACTTT. It is translated as CASSFLSSSPLHF.

Ten or more counts support this clonotype. The gene calls are TRBV7-2 and TRBJ1-5; a weak D match, TRBD1 (6 bases). CDR1 and CDR2 (germline): SGHTA, FQGNSA. The CDR3 length is 17 residues. V lost 1 base and J 0 bases, leaving 13 bases between the germline ends. CDR3 loop: CASSLVVTGLSNQPQHF. CDR3 in DNA: TGTGCCAGCAGCTTAGTCGTGACAGGACTTAGCAATCAGCCCCAGCATTTT.

The table lists this clonotype with many counts. The chain carries TRBV7-9 and TRBJ1-2, with D possibly being TRBD1 (6 bases). This CDR3 spans 16 amino acids. With 1 base removed from V and 8 bases from J, the gap between germline ends came to 20 bases. CDR1 is SEHNR and CDR2 is FQNEAQ in the germline V gene (reference sequence). The CDR3: CASSLVDQGMRGGYTF. CDR3 DNA sequence: TGTGCCAGCAGCTTAGTGGATCAGGGGATGAGAGGAGGCTACACCTTC.

V gene TRBV5-1 combines with J gene TRBJ1-1, with 7 bases that match TRBD1. With 6 bases clipped from V and 7 bases from J, the junction kept 9 bases outside the gene matches. This CDR3 is built from 13 residues. Per the germline V gene, CDR1 is SGHRS and CDR2 is YFSETQ. DNA for the CDR3: TGCGCCAGCAAACGACAGGGAAATCTTGAAGCTTTCTTT. This translates into CASKRQGNLEAFF.

This clonotype was observed many times. The chain links TRBV5-1 to TRBJ2-7; 14 nucleotides match TRBD2. CDR3 length equals 15 residues. Unmatched junction bases numbered 3, after V lost 2 bases and J lost 5 bases. Germline V gene data show CDR1 as SGHRS and CDR2 as YFSETQ. The chain's CDR3 is CASSFGTSGGDEQYF. As DNA, the CDR3 is TGCGCCAGCAGCTTTGGGACTAGCGGGGGCGACGAGCAGTACTTC.

In this sample, this clonotype turned up many times. The V call is TRBV9, the J call TRBJ1-1; 8 bases are a match to TRBD1. The CDR3 runs to 15 residues. The junction had 7 bases not matched to a gene; V was cut back by 3 bases and J by 3 bases. CDR1 is SGDLS, CDR2 YYNGEE, per germline. The CDR3, as DNA: TGTGCCAGCAGCGCGTTACAGGGGGACTACACTGAAGCTTTCTTT. Translation gives CASSALQGDYTEAFF.

This clonotype was seen at least ten times. V is TRBV4-1 and J is TRBJ1-1, with D perhaps TRBD1 (5 bases). Germline V lookup: CDR1 MGHRA, CDR2 YSYEKL. V was shortened by 5 bases and J by 2 bases, with 18 bases between the two germline ends. The CDR3 contains 16 residues. The CDR3 reads CASSANRGLFNTEAFF. In DNA form, the CDR3 reads TGCGCCAGCAGCGCAAATCGGGGCCTATTTAACACTGAAGCTTTCTTT.

This clonotype appeared many times. The chain joins TRBV20-1 to TRBJ2-7; D is perhaps TRBD1 (6 bases). The CDR3 is made up of 14 amino acids. CDR1 and CDR2 from the germline V gene are DFQATT and SNEGSKA (reference sequence). Deletions cut 0 bases from V and 3 bases from J, with 12 bases between. As DNA, the CDR3 is TGCAGTGCTAGAGATCCGGGACACAACTACGAGCAGTACTTC. This gives the protein CSARDPGHNYEQYF.

This clonotype is deemed medium-sized. The V call is TRBV9, the J call TRBJ2-3; D may be TRBD2 (5 bases). The V and J ends lost 4 bases and 0 bases respectively, with 15 bases between them. CDR3 size: 16 residues. Germline V gene sequence: CDR1 SGDLS, CDR2 YYNGEE. CDR3 in amino acids: CASSFGRGSSTDTQYF. For the CDR3, the DNA is TGTGCCAGCAGCTTCGGCCGGGGAAGTAGCACAGATACGCAGTATTTT.

V usage is TRBV4-2 and J usage is TRBJ2-7, with 7 bases lining up with TRBD1. CDR1 is LGHNA, CDR2 YNFKEQ, per germline. Trimming cost V 3 bases and J 0 bases; bases outside gene matches: 5. The CDR3 has 15 residues. The CDR3 spells CASSHHRGPSYEQYF. The DNA for the CDR3 is TGTGCCAGCAGCCACCACAGGGGACCCTCCTACGAGCAGTACTTC.